This TCR beta chain derives from a study of T cell repertoires in cytomegalovirus infection. Study summary: Public TCR beta signatures indicated both CMV infection and matching HLA type.

CDR1 is DFQATT and CDR2 is SNEGSKA in the germline V gene (reference sequence). The CDR3 is 13 amino acids. V lost 1 base to trimming and J lost 1 base, with 8 bases between them. This clonotype came up many times. The antigen remains unidentified. A single record per CDR3 protein comes from TCRdb applying MiXCR to the reads. This sample has about 300,000 distinct CDR3 sequences, with 8% to 10% found just once. Study-wide results and limits: Using cumulative public TCR beta family frequency, the authors identified those who carried CMV together with the relevant HLA. HLA-C-restricted TCR beta clonotypes specific for CMV led the ex vivo response.

The clonotype was recovered from a human donor in good health (CMV status not recorded). Some clones in this sample may be carry-over from other donors' samples. The sample consisted of PBMCs. This chain uses TRBV20-1 with TRBJ2-7; TRBD2 might be the D (6 bases). CDR3 region: CSARVGGSYEQYF. The DNA for the CDR3 is TGCAGTGCTAGAGTGGGGGGTTCCTACGAGCAGTACTTC.